This passage covers 25 T cell receptor beta chains from one sample sequenced in a study of a mutant IDH1 vaccine in newly diagnosed glioma. As for time point: week 5, during vaccination. All doses held 300 ug of mutant IDH1 20-mer peptide, with topical imiquimod. The repertoire was sequenced with immunoSEQ multiplex PCR; TCRdb's copy has only in-frame clones and lacks some. The table has 60,000 or so clones, approximately 79% seen once; the top ten hold 3.1%. Their antigen targets remain unknown. The specimen comprised PBMCs, sampled from a glioma patient whose treatment included an IDH1 peptide vaccine. The receptors shown here come from a woman younger than 35 with glioma. Some clones in this sample may be carry-over from other donors' samples.

A single count supports this clone. This chain uses TRBV6-6 with TRBJ1-3; TRBD1 aligns across 7 bases. Germline-derived CDR1 and CDR2 are MNHNY and SVGAGI (reference sequence). Unmatched junction bases numbered 10, after V lost 11 bases and J lost 3 bases. The CDR3 is made up of 14 amino acids. The CDR3 loop reads CAGYRGDGGNTIYF. The CDR3 nucleotides read TGTGCCGGGTACAGGGGCGACGGTGGAAACACCATATATTTT.

This chain joins TRBV9 and TRBJ1-1, with D perhaps TRBD1 (6 bases). This CDR3 has 18 residues. Germline V CDR1 and CDR2: SGDLS, YYNGEE. The V end was cut by 0 bases, the J end by 5 bases, with 23 bases between. This CDR3 is CASSVGPGEFSTSTEAFF. Here the CDR3 DNA reads TGTGCCAGCAGCGTAGGGCCAGGGGAGTTCTCAACGTCAACTGAAGCTTTCTTT.

V usage is TRBV2 and J usage is TRBJ1-5; the match to TRBD1 covers 7 bases. The germline V gene has CDR1 SNHLY and CDR2 FYNNEI. The V gene end was trimmed by 6 bases and the J gene end by 7 bases; junction bases not matched to a gene: 9. The length of the CDR3 is 14 residues. The CDR3 sequence: CASRPDRTKQPQHF. CDR3 nucleotide sequence: TGTGCCAGCAGACCGGACAGGACAAAACAGCCCCAGCATTTT. The full variable domain, completed using reference TRBV2 and TRBJ1-5, is EPEVTQTPSHQVTQMGQEVILRCVPISNHLYFYWYRQILGQKVEFLVSFYNNEISEKSEIFDDQFSVERPDGSNFTLKIRSTKLEDSAMYFCASRPDRTKQPQHFGDGTRLSIL.

This clone was picked up one time. The V gene is TRBV9, the J gene TRBJ1-2; D remains unclear. V lost 0 bases and J 3 bases, leaving 12 bases between the germline ends. The CDR3 is 15 amino acids. CDR1 is SGDLS and CDR2 is YYNGEE in the germline V gene. The CDR3 loop is CASSVGSYSYYGYTF. The CDR3, as DNA: TGTGCCAGCAGCGTAGGGTCGTATAGTTACTATGGCTACACCTTC.

The chain carries TRBV15 and TRBJ2-7; D call uncertain. Germline values: CDR1 LNHNV, CDR2 YYDKDF (reference sequence). The germline V and J ends were trimmed by 5 bases and 2 bases, with 13 bases remaining between them. The CDR3 contains 14 residues. The CDR3 loop reads CATSSPKVAYEQYF. CDR3 nucleotides: TGTGCCACCAGCTCCCCTAAGGTCGCCTACGAGCAGTACTTC.

This clone appeared a single time. The rearrangement joins TRBV2 to TRBJ2-1; D is perhaps TRBD1 (5 bases). CDR1 and CDR2 from the germline V gene are SNHLY and FYNNEI. Between the trimmed V and J ends, which lost 3 bases and 2 bases, there was a span of 11 bases. This CDR3 has 15 amino acids. In nucleotides, the CDR3 is TGTGCCAGCAGTGATAGAAGGGGTGCCTACAATGAGCAGTTCTTC. Translated, it gives CASSDRRGAYNEQFF.

This clone came up a few times. The J gene is TRBJ1-5, the V gene TRBV25-1; TRBD1 agrees at 8 bases. Germline CDR1 and CDR2: MGHDK and SYGVNS. Trimming at V came to 1 base and at J to 6 bases, leaving 5 bases not matched to a gene. There are 15 residues in the CDR3. CDR3 residues: CASSESGGAGQPQHF. The CDR3 DNA reads TGTGCCAGCAGTGAATCAGGGGGCGCTGGTCAGCCCCAGCATTTT.

This clone occurred a few times. The rearrangement links TRBV7-9 to TRBJ1-4; D not certain. This CDR3 region has 15 residues. The V gene's germline CDR1 is SEHNR and CDR2 FQNEAQ (reference sequence). Between the trimmed V and J ends, which lost 1 base and 7 bases, there was a span of 13 bases. In DNA form, the CDR3 reads TGTGCCAGCAGCTTAGTTTCGCTACACGGTGAAAAACTGTTTTTT. Encoded protein: CASSLVSLHGEKLFF.

V and J are TRBV9 and TRBJ1-2, with 10 positions matching TRBD1. J gave up 7 bases and V 4 bases, and 16 bases lay outside the gene matches. The CDR3 covers 17 residues. The germline V gene encodes CDR1 SGDLS and CDR2 YYNGEE. DNA of the CDR3: TGTGCCAGCAGCTCCAGGGGTTGGACAGGGGGTTTGCCTGGCTACACCTTC. As protein: CASSSRGWTGGLPGYTF.

The chain has TRBV7-8 and TRBJ1-5; possible D gene TRBD1, 5 bases. Germline assignment: CDR1 SGHVS and CDR2 FQNEAQ. The CDR3 has 16 residues. The V gene lost 5 bases and the J gene lost 1 base, with 15 bases spanning the gap. The CDR3 reads CASSPGRGLSNQPQHF. CDR3 in DNA: TGTGCCAGCAGCCCCGGGAGGGGTTTAAGCAATCAGCCCCAGCATTTT.

This chain links TRBV7-6 with TRBJ2-7, with TRBD1 as a possible D gene (6 bases). Trimming took 0 bases from V and 8 from J, leaving 14 bases between them. CDR1 and CDR2 from the germline V gene are SGHVS and FNYEAQ. The CDR3 is 14 residues long. In DNA form, the CDR3 reads TGTGCCAGCAGCTTAGCGCAGGGGAGCCCCCAGCAGTACTTC. It is translated as CASSLAQGSPQQYF.

This chain's CDR3 is CASSLTGFYGYTF. The CDR3 coding sequence is TGTGCCAGCAGCTTAACGGGGTTCTATGGCTACACCTTC. The chain links TRBV7-2 to TRBJ1-2, with no clear D. The CDR3 runs 13 residues. Trimming pared 2 bases from V and 4 bases from J, leaving 8 bases between. Germline V gene lookup returns CDR1 SGHTA and CDR2 FQGNSA.

The chain has TRBV9 and TRBJ1-1; the D is unclear. V lost 4 bases to trimming and J lost 10 bases, with 8 bases between them. Germline lookup yields CDR1 SGDLS and CDR2 YYNGEE. This CDR3 comprises 10 residues. The CDR3 nucleotides are TGTGCCAGCAGCCCGAGTCGAGCTTTCTTT. This gives the protein CASSPSRAFF.

The chain is built from TRBV6-5 and TRBJ1-6; D ambiguous. Germline loops: CDR1 MNHEY, CDR2 SVGAGI. With 4 bases removed from V and 14 bases from J, the gap between germline ends came to 15 bases. This CDR3 is 13 amino acids long. As DNA, the CDR3 is TGTGCCAGCAGTTCCCGGGTCCCGAGGGCCCTCCACTTT. Protein sequence: CASSSRVPRALHF.

The chain employs TRBV29-1 and TRBJ2-3, with 10 nucleotides matching TRBD2. Germline values: CDR1 SQVTM, CDR2 ANQGSEA. V lost 3 bases and J lost 10; bases outside the gene matches: 7. This CDR3 contains 13 residues. In nucleotides, the CDR3 is TGCAGCGTTGAGGCTAGCGGGAGATTTGCGCAGTATTTT. Translation: CSVEASGRFAQYF.

Regarding this clone: At one end, the junction sequence differs from germline, possibly due to a read error. The chain uses TRBV7-7 and TRBJ2-1; the D gene is possibly TRBD2 (5 bases). The CDR3 spans 12 residues. In germline, CDR1 is SSHAT, CDR2 FNYEAQ (reference sequence). Here the CDR3 DNA reads TGTGCTAGCAGCTTACCCCCGGGGGAGCAGTTCTTC. This translates into CASSLPPGEQFF. The variable domain in full, completed from reference TRBV7-7 and TRBJ2-1, reads GAGVSQSPRYKVTKRGQDVTLRCDPISSHATLYWYQQALGQGPEFLTYFNYEAQPDKSGLPSDRFSAERPEGSISTLTIQRTEQRDSAMYRCASSLPPGEQFFGPGTRLTVL.

In its sample, this clone was seen a few times. CDR3 protein: CASTTPSTGSDTIYF. CDR3 nucleotides: TGCGCCAGCACCACTCCAAGTACAGGGTCGGACACCATATATTTT. This sequence joins TRBV4-1 and TRBJ1-3; possible D gene TRBD1, 6 bases. CDR1 is MGHRA and CDR2 is YSYEKL in the germline V gene. V lost 7 bases, J lost 8 bases, and 21 bases lay in between. This CDR3 is 15 amino acids long.

The gene calls are TRBV7-6 and TRBJ1-5; D not resolved. The V and J ends lost 5 bases and 3 bases respectively, with 8 bases between them. The germline CDR1 and CDR2 sequences are SGHVS and FNYEAQ. The CDR3 consists of 13 residues. In DNA, the CDR3 is TGTGCCAGCAGCGGAGACCTCAATCAGCCCCAGCATTTT. It yields the protein CASSGDLNQPQHF.

This clone showed up just once. The gene calls are TRBV19 and TRBJ1-2; 9 bases are a match to TRBD1. This CDR3 has 15 residues. CDR1 is LNHDA, CDR2 SQIVND, per germline (reference sequence). V lost 5 bases and J lost 4; bases outside the gene matches: 8. The CDR3 reads CASSSGQGTFYGYTF. In DNA form, the CDR3 reads TGTGCCAGTAGTTCAGGACAGGGGACCTTCTATGGCTACACCTTC.

The chain carries TRBV5-1 and TRBJ2-7; 11 bases are shared with TRBD2. The CDR3 length is 14 residues. Germline V lookup: CDR1 SGHRS, CDR2 YFSETQ. V gave up 7 bases and J gave up 3 bases; unmatched junction bases: 6. In DNA, the CDR3 is TGCGCCAGCGGCGGGACTAGCGGCAGCTACGAGCAGTACTTC. Translated: CASGGTSGSYEQYF.

The chain uses TRBV11-3 and TRBJ2-2; either TRBD1 or TRBD2 may fit D (8 bases each). CDR3 size: 15 residues. CDR1 is SGHNT and CDR2 is YENEEA in the germline V gene. Trimming took off 6 bases at V and 5 bases at J, with 16 bases between the two ends. CDR3 sequence (DNA): TGTGCCAGCAGTCGTAGCGGGACAGGTACCGGGGAGCTGTTTTTT. Protein product: CASSRSGTGTGELFF.

CDR3 sequence: CASSVGAFLQGNRPSGNTIYF. In nucleotides, the CDR3 is TGTGCCAGCAGCGTCGGGGCTTTCCTCCAGGGGAACCGTCCCTCTGGAAACACCATATATTTT. The rearrangement uses TRBV9 and TRBJ1-3, with D tentatively TRBD1 (6 bases). Germline lookup yields CDR1 SGDLS and CDR2 YYNGEE. With 2 bases removed from V and 0 bases from J, the gap between germline ends came to 27 bases. The CDR3 runs 21 residues.

The chain recombines TRBV6-5 with TRBJ1-1; weak D call: TRBD1 (5 bases). Between the trimmed V and J ends, which lost 1 base and 8 bases, there was a span of 17 bases. Germline V gene lookup returns CDR1 MNHEY and CDR2 SVGAGI. This CDR3 has 15 residues. CDR3 nucleotides: TGTGCCAGCAGTTACTGGGCCGGGACGGCCGAAGAAGCTTTCTTT. Residues: CASSYWAGTAEEAFF.

This chain links TRBV10-3 with TRBJ2-7, with 7 bases lining up with TRBD1. CDR3 length: 14 residues. From germline, CDR1 is ENHRY and CDR2 SYGVKD. J lost 6 bases, V lost 4 bases, and 9 bases had no gene match. CDR3 sequence reads: CAISGKQGISEQYF. The CDR3 DNA follows: TGTGCCATCAGTGGCAAACAGGGGATCTCCGAGCAGTACTTC.

The J gene is TRBJ2-2, the V gene TRBV7-8; a weak D match, TRBD1 (6 bases). This CDR3 is 16 amino acids long. Trimming shortened V by 4 bases and J by 6 bases, and 18 bases separated the two germline ends. Per the germline V gene, CDR1 is SGHVS and CDR2 is FQNEAQ. The CDR3 is CASSSRGEGGPGELFF. CDR3 nucleotides: TGTGCCAGCAGCTCCCGAGGAGAAGGGGGACCCGGGGAGCTGTTTTTT.